This TCR beta chain derives from a study of blood T cell repertoires in COVID-19. Data came from immunoSEQ multiplex PCR; TCRdb stores just in-frame clones and leaves some out. The data show around 200,000 clones, more than 80% seen once. CDR3 length: 18 residues. The trim removed 2 bases at V and 0 bases at J, leaving 8 bases unmatched. CDR1 LGHDT and CDR2 YNNKEL come from the germline V gene (reference sequence). The TCR comes from a man aged 30-40 years who had recovered from COVID-19. The specimen sequenced was PBMCs or T cells enriched from blood (not recorded which). The chain links TRBV3-1 (or the pseudogene TRBV3-2) to TRBJ1-3, with 9 nucleotides matching TRBD1. CDR3 nucleotides: TGTGCCAGCAGCCAACATACTTTACAGGGGGCCTCTGGAAACACCATATATTTT. Translating it yields CASSQHTLQGASGNTIYF.